Presented here are 30 T cell receptor beta chains from one specimen sequenced in a study of blood T cell repertoires in COVID-19. This table comes from immunoSEQ multiplex PCR, and its TCRdb copy is limited to in-frame clones, with some not included. This table has roughly 300,000 clones, around 86% appearing once. The sample consisted of peripheral blood. These receptors were obtained from a human donor in a cohort sampled during active COVID-19.

The chain carries TRBV18 and TRBJ2-1, with 10 bases aligning to TRBD2. The CDR3 has 16 residues. V was clipped by 5 bases and J by 6 bases; unmatched bases: 10. The germline V gene has CDR1 KGHSH and CDR2 LQKENI. CDR3 amino acids: CASSSPGTSAFNEQFF. CDR3 bases: TGTGCCAGCTCATCCCCCGGGACTAGCGCTTTCAATGAGCAGTTCTTC.

This sequence joins TRBV28 and TRBJ2-3; no clear D. Trimming stripped 8 bases from V and 3 bases from J, with 6 bases between. The CDR3 loop spans 11 amino acids. Germline CDR1 is MDHEN and CDR2 is SYDVKM. CDR3 loop: CASQATDTQYF. CDR3 sequence (DNA): TGTGCCAGCCAGGCTACAGATACGCAGTATTTT.

This clone was seen more than once but under ten times. The chain employs TRBV9 and TRBJ2-1, with 8 bases aligning to TRBD1. The CDR3 is 16 residues long. Germline trimming cut 2 bases from V and 9 bases from J; bases unmatched to any gene: 13. Per germline, CDR1 SGDLS and CDR2 YYNGEE. The CDR3 coding sequence is TGTGCCAGCAGCGTGAGTCCGGGACAGGCTGGTAGTGAGCAGTTCTTC. Its translation: CASSVSPGQAGSEQFF.

The genes are TRBV27 and TRBJ1-2; weak D call: TRBD1 (5 bases). Germline V lookup: CDR1 MNHEY, CDR2 SMNVEV (reference sequence). The V and J ends lost 4 bases and 7 bases respectively, with 16 bases between them. There are 14 residues in the CDR3. In DNA, the CDR3 is TGTGCCAGCAGTTCCAATATTCCGGGGGGTGGCTACACCTTC. Protein sequence: CASSSNIPGGGYTF.

This chain links TRBV6-5 with TRBJ2-7; weak D call: TRBD1 (5 bases). CDR1 is MNHEY, CDR2 SVGAGI, per germline. Trimming removed 2 bases from V and 12 bases from J, with 17 bases in between. This CDR3 contains 13 residues. The CDR3 protein is CASSYTSKGILYF. CDR3 bases: TGTGCCAGCAGTTACACCTCCAAGGGGATCTTGTACTTC.

The rearrangement links TRBV5-4 to TRBJ2-5, with D maybe TRBD1 (5 bases). CDR3 size: 15 residues. V was shortened by 2 bases and J by 5 bases, with 16 bases between the two germline ends. CDR1 is SGHNT, CDR2 YYREEE, per germline (reference sequence). The CDR3 here is CASSFDYQGGETQYF. CDR3 nucleotide sequence: TGTGCCAGCAGCTTTGATTATCAGGGTGGGGAGACCCAGTACTTC.

The chain is built from TRBV4-1 and TRBJ1-1, with 10 bases fitting TRBD1. The CDR3 loop spans 16 amino acids. Germline CDR1 is MGHRA and CDR2 is YSYEKL. V was clipped by 9 bases and J by 0 bases; unmatched bases: 10. CDR3 residues: CASTRTGGTMNTEAFF. DNA of the CDR3: TGCGCCAGTACTAGGACAGGGGGTACCATGAACACTGAAGCTTTCTTT.

This chain uses TRBV24-1 with TRBJ1-6, with D uncertain. This CDR3 is built from 12 residues. Deletions cut 3 bases from V and 16 bases from J, with 12 bases between. Germline V lookup: CDR1 KGHDR, CDR2 SFDVKD. CDR3 DNA sequence: TGTGCCACCAGTGATCCCCGGGGTATTCTCCACTTT. This gives the protein CATSDPRGILHF.

The chain uses TRBV9 and TRBJ2-1; D is undetermined. Trimming took off 0 bases at V and 5 bases at J, with 6 bases between the two ends. This CDR3 has 13 residues. Germline V CDR1 and CDR2: SGDLS, YYNGEE. Here the CDR3 reads CASSVAFNNEQFF. In DNA, the CDR3 is TGTGCCAGCAGCGTAGCCTTTAACAATGAGCAGTTCTTC.

V and J are TRBV3-1 (or the pseudogene TRBV3-2) and TRBJ2-1; 10 bases match TRBD2. Germline V gene data show CDR1 as LGHDT and CDR2 as YNNKEL (reference sequence). This CDR3 has 18 amino acids. After removal of 0 bases from V and 7 bases from J, the junction contained 12 bases not matched to a gene. DNA for the CDR3: TGTGCCAGCAGCCAAGATTTAAGGCTAGCGGGAGTGTCAAATGAGCAGTTCTTC. As protein: CASSQDLRLAGVSNEQFF.

This clone was recorded only once. CDR3 protein: CASRAGDIYNEQFF. The CDR3 coding sequence is TGTGCCAGCAGGGCGGGAGATATCTACAATGAGCAGTTCTTC. The chain carries TRBV2 and TRBJ2-1; TRBD2 aligns across 7 bases. The V and J ends lost 6 bases and 3 bases, in that order; junction bases with no gene match: 5. CDR3 length: 14 residues. Germline CDR1 is SNHLY and CDR2 is FYNNEI.

The chain couples TRBV11-2 to TRBJ1-2; no definite D call. Germline V CDR1 and CDR2: SGHAT, FQNNGV. V shed 8 bases and J shed 2 bases, with 12 bases lying between them. This CDR3 has 13 residues. In DNA form, the CDR3 reads TGTGCCAGCTCTACAGACCAAAACTATGGCTACACCTTC. The encoded protein is CASSTDQNYGYTF.

This chain joins TRBV30 and TRBJ2-6, with D perhaps TRBD2 (5 bases). V lost 5 bases to trimming and J lost 0 bases, with 17 bases between them. This CDR3 has 17 amino acids. In germline, CDR1 is GTSNPN, CDR2 SVGIG (reference sequence). In DNA, the CDR3 is TGTGCCTGGGCGGCCTCCGGACTGGCCTCTGGGGCCAACGTCCTGACTTTC. It codes for CAWAASGLASGANVLTF.

The chain couples TRBV18 to TRBJ1-1; the D gene is possibly TRBD1 (5 bases). The CDR3 totals 15 residues. The V end lost 4 bases, the J end lost 4 bases, and 16 bases lay between the germline ends. Germline V lookup: CDR1 KGHSH, CDR2 LQKENI. In DNA form, the CDR3 reads TGTGCCAGCTCACTAATCGGTGGCCAGGGCACTGAAGCTTTCTTT. Its translation: CASSLIGGQGTEAFF. Full variable domain (missing parts from reference TRBV18 and TRBJ1-1): NAGVMQNPRHLVRRRGQEARLRCSPMKGHSHVYWYRQLPEEGLKFMVYLQKENIIDESGMPKERFSAEFPKEGPSILRIQQVVRGDSAAYFCASSLIGGQGTEAFFGQGTRLTVV.

This clone was picked up a small number of times. The chain employs TRBV15 and TRBJ1-3; possibly TRBD1 for D (5 bases). The germline gives CDR1 LNHNV, CDR2 YYDKDF (reference sequence). Trimming took 6 bases from V and 4 from J, leaving 16 bases between them. CDR3 length: 15 residues. CDR3 in amino acids: CATRPRGIEGNTIYF. CDR3 nucleotides: TGTGCCACCAGACCCCGGGGGATTGAGGGAAACACCATATATTTT.

This clone is a singleton in its sample. The chain recombines TRBV30 with TRBJ2-4, with D possibly TRBD2 on 6 matching bases. Trimming cost V 2 bases and J 8 bases, with 13 bases left between them. The germline V gene has CDR1 GTSNPN and CDR2 SVGIG (reference sequence). The CDR3 is made up of 13 amino acids. In DNA form, the CDR3 reads TGTGCCTGGAGTAGACCGGGAGTTTACATTCAGTACTTC. Protein: CAWSRPGVYIQYF.

This chain uses TRBV27 with TRBJ2-2, with 7 bases lining up with TRBD1. Germline values: CDR1 MNHEY, CDR2 SMNVEV (reference sequence). Trimming cost V 3 bases and J 1 base; bases outside gene matches: 5. This CDR3 has 16 amino acids. CDR3 loop: CASSFRRDRNTGELFF. The DNA for the CDR3 is TGTGCCAGCAGTTTCAGACGGGACAGGAACACCGGGGAGCTGTTTTTT.

The chain uses TRBV5-8 and TRBJ2-3; 16 bases align to TRBD2. Germline V CDR1 and CDR2: SGHTS, YDEGEE. The CDR3 is 18 amino acids. The ends lost 3 bases at V and 2 bases at J; junction bases unmatched: 6. The CDR3 protein is CASSSGLAGGELTDTQYF. CDR3 bases: TGTGCCAGCAGCTCGGGACTAGCGGGAGGGGAACTCACAGATACGCAGTATTTT.

The chain joins TRBV3-1 (or the pseudogene TRBV3-2) to TRBJ1-2; 7 positions match TRBD1. The V and J ends lost 5 bases and 7 bases, in that order; junction bases with no gene match: 10. Germline CDR1 reads LGHDT; CDR2 reads YNNKEL (reference sequence). There are 14 residues in the CDR3. The DNA of the CDR3 is TGTGCCAGCAGCGACAGGGCCCCCGTTGGTGGCTACACCTTC. As protein: CASSDRAPVGGYTF.

The chain has TRBV2 and TRBJ2-1, with 7 bases lining up with TRBD2. The CDR3 has 13 residues. V dropped 5 bases and J dropped 7; count of bases not matched to a gene: 5. Germline V CDR1 and CDR2: SNHLY, FYNNEI. In DNA, the CDR3 is TGTGCCAGCAGTCGCGGGACTACTAATGAGCAGTTCTTC. Translation: CASSRGTTNEQFF.

The V call is TRBV4-2, the J call TRBJ2-5; no reliable D call. From germline, CDR1 is LGHNA and CDR2 YNFKEQ. The CDR3 loop spans 15 amino acids. V was shortened by 0 bases and J by 3 bases, with 11 bases between the two germline ends. The CDR3 region is CASSQDDLREETQYF. In DNA, the CDR3 is TGTGCCAGCAGCCAAGATGATTTGCGAGAAGAGACCCAGTACTTC.

The chain carries TRBV24-1 and TRBJ1-5, with D maybe TRBD1 (5 bases). The germline CDR1 and CDR2 sequences are KGHDR and SFDVKD. V gave up 2 bases and J gave up 9 bases, with 13 bases separating them. This CDR3 is 14 amino acids long. This CDR3 is CATSDSQGIGPQHF. Written as DNA, the CDR3 is TGTGCCACCAGTGATTCTCAGGGAATTGGGCCCCAGCATTTT.

The rearrangement links TRBV4-1 to TRBJ2-1; 7 bases are a match to TRBD2. The CDR3 is 18 residues long. Per germline, CDR1 MGHRA and CDR2 YSYEKL. V dropped 1 base and J dropped 5; count of bases not matched to a gene: 14. CDR3 coding DNA: TGCGCCAGCAGCCAAGTAGTGTCGGAGCGGGGTGCAGACAATGAGCAGTTCTTC. This gives the protein CASSQVVSERGADNEQFF.

The rearrangement joins TRBV5-1 to TRBJ2-3; 7 positions agree with TRBD2. The CDR3 spans 15 residues. Per germline, CDR1 SGHRS and CDR2 YFSETQ. V was clipped by 4 bases and J by 0 bases; unmatched bases: 5. The CDR3 DNA sequence: TGCGCCAGCAGCCAGGGAGGGAGCAGCACAGATACGCAGTATTTT. It specifies CASSQGGSSTDTQYF.

The chain uses TRBV18 and TRBJ1-5; D uncertain. The V end lost 2 bases, the J end lost 2 bases, and 13 bases lay between the germline ends. Germline V gene lookup returns CDR1 KGHSH and CDR2 LQKENI. The CDR3 length is 16 residues. CDR3 sequence: CASSPGLGAGNQPQHF. The CDR3 DNA follows: TGTGCCAGCTCACCAGGACTTGGAGCGGGCAATCAGCCCCAGCATTTT.

CDR3 amino acids: CASTRDSVGETQYF. CDR3 DNA sequence: TGTGCCAGCACCCGGGACAGTGTGGGGGAGACCCAGTACTTC. This chain joins TRBV2 and TRBJ2-5, with 7 bases that match TRBD1. Germline loops: CDR1 SNHLY, CDR2 FYNNEI. V was clipped by 7 bases and J by 5 bases; unmatched bases: 10. This CDR3 has 14 residues.

J is TRBJ1-1 and V is TRBV7-9, with no clear D. Trimming removed 6 bases from V and 1 base from J, with 18 bases in between. This CDR3 spans 16 amino acids. Germline loops: CDR1 SEHNR, CDR2 FQNEAQ (reference sequence). CDR3: CASRSGKRQTNTEAFF. As DNA, the CDR3 is TGTGCCAGCAGATCCGGGAAGAGACAAACGAACACTGAAGCTTTCTTT.

This chain joins TRBV7-2 and TRBJ1-5, with D possibly being TRBD1 (6 bases). The CDR3 has 16 residues. CDR1 SGHTA and CDR2 FQGNSA come from the germline V gene. V was pared by 3 bases and J by 3 bases, with 15 bases between. The CDR3 protein is CASSLNAQGNNQPQHF. For the CDR3, the DNA is TGTGCCAGCAGCTTGAACGCGCAGGGGAACAATCAGCCCCAGCATTTT.

The rearrangement uses TRBV9 and TRBJ2-1; TRBD1 aligns across 7 bases. The V segment lost 4 bases and the J segment 2 bases; nucleotides outside the gene matches: 12. This CDR3 has 17 amino acids. CDR1 SGDLS and CDR2 YYNGEE come from the germline V gene. CDR3 protein: CASSPHPRQGPYNEQFF. In DNA form, the CDR3 reads TGTGCCAGCAGCCCACACCCCAGACAGGGTCCCTACAATGAGCAGTTCTTC.

This clone showed up just a few times. The V call is TRBV6-6, the J call TRBJ2-2; unclear D gene. Trimming took 6 bases from V and 6 from J, leaving 11 bases between them. CDR3 length: 13 residues. Germline-derived CDR1 and CDR2 are MNHNY and SVGAGI (reference sequence). The DNA for the CDR3 is TGTGCCAGCAGCCCTCTAGAATCCGGGGAGCTGTTTTTT. It is translated as CASSPLESGELFF.